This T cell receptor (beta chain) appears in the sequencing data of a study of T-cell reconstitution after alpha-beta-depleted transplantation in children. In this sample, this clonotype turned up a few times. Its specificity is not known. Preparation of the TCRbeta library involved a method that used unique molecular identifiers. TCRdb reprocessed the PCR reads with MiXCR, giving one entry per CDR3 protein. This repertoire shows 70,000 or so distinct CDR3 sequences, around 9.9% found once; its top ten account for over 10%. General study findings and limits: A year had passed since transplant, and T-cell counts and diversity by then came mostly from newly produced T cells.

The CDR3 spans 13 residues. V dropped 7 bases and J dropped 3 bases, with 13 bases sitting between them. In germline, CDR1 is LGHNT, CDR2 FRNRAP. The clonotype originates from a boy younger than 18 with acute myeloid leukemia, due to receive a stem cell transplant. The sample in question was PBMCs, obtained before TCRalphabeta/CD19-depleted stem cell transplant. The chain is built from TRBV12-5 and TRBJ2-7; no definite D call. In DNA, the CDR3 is TGTGCTAGTGCCCCCCAGTCTGGCTACGAGCAGTACTTC. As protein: CASAPQSGYEQYF.